Listed here are 8 T cell receptor beta chains from one sample, sequenced in a study of blood T cell repertoires in COVID-19. Clones were sequenced by immunoSEQ multiplex PCR, and TCRdb holds only the in-frame ones, with some missing. In the table there are roughly 340,000 clones, over 75% of which are singletons. The source material was PBMCs or T cells enriched from blood (not recorded which). Receptor source: a man aged 18 to 30 who had recovered from COVID-19.

The chain uses TRBV3-1 (or the pseudogene TRBV3-2) and TRBJ2-5, with 8 bases fitting TRBD2. Germline V lookup: CDR1 LGHDT, CDR2 YNNKEL (reference sequence). There are 14 residues in the CDR3. V was clipped by 4 bases and J by 3 bases; unmatched bases: 4. The CDR3 region has the DNA TGTGCCAGCAGCCGAGCGGGGGCCGAAGAGACCCAGTACTTC. It translates to CASSRAGAEETQYF.

This sequence joins TRBV6-2 or TRBV6-3 and TRBJ2-7; D may be TRBD2 (6 bases). V was cut by 2 bases and J by 2 bases, with 13 bases left in between. This CDR3 is built from 15 residues. The germline gives CDR1 MNHEY, CDR2 SVGEGT. The CDR3 protein is CASSYRDFGTYEQYF. As DNA, the CDR3 is TGTGCCAGCAGTTACCGGGACTTCGGAACCTACGAGCAGTACTTC.

The chain combines TRBV29-1 with TRBJ1-4; maybe TRBD1 (5 bases). Germline assignment: CDR1 SQVTM and CDR2 ANQGSEA. Deletions cut 8 bases from V and 7 bases from J, with 14 bases between. The CDR3 runs to 12 residues. The CDR3 region is CSSQTGGEKLFF. The DNA of the CDR3 is TGCAGCTCTCAAACCGGGGGTGAAAAACTGTTTTTT.

CDR3 amino acids: CASSLSPGQQYSGNTIYF. CDR3 nucleotides: TGTGCCAGCAGCCTATCCCCGGGACAGCAATACTCTGGAAACACCATATATTTT. The J gene is TRBJ1-3, the V gene TRBV5-4; 7 nucleotides align to TRBD1. CDR3 length: 18 residues. With V trimmed by 4 bases and J by 0 bases, 13 bases remained unmatched. CDR1 and CDR2 from the germline V gene are SGHNT and YYREEE (reference sequence).

The chain is built from TRBV19 and TRBJ2-2, with D possibly matching TRBD1 (5 bases). Germline CDR1 LNHDA, CDR2 SQIVND (reference sequence). The CDR3 extends over 17 amino acids. The V end was cut by 7 bases, the J end by 0 bases, with 18 bases between. Written as DNA, the CDR3 is TGTGCCAGTAATGGTCAGGGCAAAAACGCGAACACCGGGGAGCTGTTTTTT. Encoded protein: CASNGQGKNANTGELFF.

This chain joins TRBV6-6 and TRBJ2-3; 8 bases are shared with TRBD2. Germline V gene lookup returns CDR1 MNHNY and CDR2 SVGAGI (reference sequence). The ends lost 5 bases at V and 2 bases at J; junction bases unmatched: 12. The CDR3 has 17 residues. The CDR3 DNA reads TGTGCCAGCAGTCCGCCCCGGGGGGGCGGGGTCACAGATACGCAGTATTTT. Translation: CASSPPRGGGVTDTQYF.

V usage is TRBV3-1 (or the pseudogene TRBV3-2) and J usage is TRBJ2-1, with 15 bases aligning to TRBD2. The CDR3 spans 19 residues. V lost 3 bases, J lost 6 bases, and 12 bases stayed unmatched. Germline V gene data show CDR1 as LGHDT and CDR2 as YNNKEL (reference sequence). Here the CDR3 reads CASSHWTSGGAYGGNEQFF. CDR3 sequence (DNA): TGTGCCAGCAGCCACTGGACTAGCGGGGGGGCTTACGGTGGCAATGAGCAGTTCTTC.

The gene calls are TRBV7-9 and TRBJ2-1; 14 positions agree with TRBD2. With V trimmed by 5 bases and J by 4 bases, 13 bases remained unmatched. The CDR3 is 19 residues long. The germline gives CDR1 SEHNR, CDR2 FQNEAQ (reference sequence). The DNA of the CDR3 is TGTGCCAGCAGCCCCGGACTAGCGGGAGGAGGAATAAGGTACAATGAGCAGTTCTTC. It translates to CASSPGLAGGGIRYNEQFF. Filled out from reference TRBV7-9 and TRBJ2-1, the complete variable domain reads DTGVSQNPRHKITKRGQNVTFRCDPISEHNRLYWYRQTLGQGPEFLTYFQNEAQLEKSRLLSDRFSAERPKGSFSTLEIQRTEQGDSAMYLCASSPGLAGGGIRYNEQFFGPGTRLTVL.